What follows is one TCR beta chain and its context. As yet, its antigen is unknown. Following culture for approximately 11 days, CD4+ T cells were isolated. This person's SARS-CoV-2 infection, confirmed by PCR, occurred between March and December 2020. This specimen comes from a study of vaccination effects on CD4 cells after COVID-19. Profiled with immunoSEQ multiplex PCR; TCRdb holds only in-frame clones, not every one. Of more than 60,000 clones in the sample, about 69% were seen once. Sequenced here: CD4+ T cells from PBMCs cultured without peptide, sampled before COVID-19 vaccination. The TCR sequence derives from a human donor who had a prior SARS-CoV-2 infection.

DNA for the CDR3: TGTGCCAGCAGCGTAGCGGGGGGGGAGTACCAAGAGACCCAGTACTTC. It is translated as CASSVAGGEYQETQYF. The gene calls are TRBV9 and TRBJ2-5; 8 bases align to TRBD2. This CDR3 comprises 16 residues. After removal of 0 bases from V and 0 bases from J, the junction contained 4 bases not matched to a gene. Per germline, CDR1 SGDLS and CDR2 YYNGEE. Variable domain in full (rest from reference TRBV9 and TRBJ2-5): DSGVTQTPKHLITATGQRVTLRCSPRSGDLSVYWYQQSLDQGLQFLIQYYNGEERAKGNILERFSAQQFPDLHSELNLSSLELGDSALYFCASSVAGGEYQETQYFGPGTRLLVL.